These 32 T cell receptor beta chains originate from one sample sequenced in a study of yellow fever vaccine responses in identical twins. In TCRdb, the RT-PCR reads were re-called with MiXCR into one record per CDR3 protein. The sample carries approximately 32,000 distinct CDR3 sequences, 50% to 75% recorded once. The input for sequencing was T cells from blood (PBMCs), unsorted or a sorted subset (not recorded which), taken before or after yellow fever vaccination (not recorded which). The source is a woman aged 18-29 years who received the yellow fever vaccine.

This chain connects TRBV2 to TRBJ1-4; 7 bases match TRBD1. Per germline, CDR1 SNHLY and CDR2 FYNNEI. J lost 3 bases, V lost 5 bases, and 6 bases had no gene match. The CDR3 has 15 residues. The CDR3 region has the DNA TGTGCCAGCAGTAAAAACAGGGGACCTAATGAAAAACTGTTTTTT. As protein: CASSKNRGPNEKLFF.

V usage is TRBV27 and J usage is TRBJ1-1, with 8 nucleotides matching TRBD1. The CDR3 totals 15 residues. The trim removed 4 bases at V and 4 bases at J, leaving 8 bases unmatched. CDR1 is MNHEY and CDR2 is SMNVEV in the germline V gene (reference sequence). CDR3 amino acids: CASSSRQGRGTEAFF. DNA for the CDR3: TGTGCCAGCAGTTCGCGACAGGGGCGAGGCACTGAAGCTTTCTTT.

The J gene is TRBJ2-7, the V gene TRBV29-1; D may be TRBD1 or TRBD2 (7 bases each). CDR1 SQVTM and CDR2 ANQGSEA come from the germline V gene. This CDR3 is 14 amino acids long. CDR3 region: CRESGRGGSYEQYF. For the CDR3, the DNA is TGCAGGGAATCCGGCAGGGGGGGTTCGTACGAGCAGTACTTC.

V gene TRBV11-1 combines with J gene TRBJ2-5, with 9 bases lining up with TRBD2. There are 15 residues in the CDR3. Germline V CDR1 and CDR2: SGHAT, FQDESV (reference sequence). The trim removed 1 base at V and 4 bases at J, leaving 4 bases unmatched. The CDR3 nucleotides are TGTGCCAGCAGCTTAGGGCTAGCGGGACTAGAGACCCAGTACTTC. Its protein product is CASSLGLAGLETQYF.

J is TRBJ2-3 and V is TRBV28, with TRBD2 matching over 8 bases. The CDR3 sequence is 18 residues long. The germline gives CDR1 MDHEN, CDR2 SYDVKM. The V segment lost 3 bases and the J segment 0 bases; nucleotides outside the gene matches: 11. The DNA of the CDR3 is TGTGCCAGCAGTTTTTCAATCGGACTAGCAGCTAGCACAGATACGCAGTATTTT. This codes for CASSFSIGLAASTDTQYF.

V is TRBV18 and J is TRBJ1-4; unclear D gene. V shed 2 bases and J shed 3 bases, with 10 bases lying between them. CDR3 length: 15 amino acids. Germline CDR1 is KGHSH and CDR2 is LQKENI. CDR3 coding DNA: TGTGCCAGCTCACCAAGGCCGTCGGCTAATGAAAAACTGTTTTTT. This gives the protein CASSPRPSANEKLFF.

The CDR3 spells CASSHSPYFRDNEQFF. The CDR3 bases are TGCGCCAGCAGTCATAGTCCGTATTTCCGCGACAATGAGCAGTTCTTC. The chain is built from TRBV5-1 and TRBJ2-1, with unresolved D. Germline values: CDR1 SGHRS, CDR2 YFSETQ. The CDR3 has 16 residues. Trimming left V 5 bases short and J 5 bases short, with 20 bases between.

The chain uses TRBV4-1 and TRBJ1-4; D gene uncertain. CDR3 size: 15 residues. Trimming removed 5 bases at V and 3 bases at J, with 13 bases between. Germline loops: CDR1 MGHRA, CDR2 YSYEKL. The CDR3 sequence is CASSFPGAANEKLFF. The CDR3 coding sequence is TGCGCCAGCAGCTTCCCGGGAGCCGCTAATGAAAAACTGTTTTTT.

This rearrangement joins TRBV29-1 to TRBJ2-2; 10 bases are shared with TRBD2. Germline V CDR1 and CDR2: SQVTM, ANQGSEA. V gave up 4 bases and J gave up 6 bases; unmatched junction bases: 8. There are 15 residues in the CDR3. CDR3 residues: CSVVVSSGSSGELFF. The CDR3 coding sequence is TGCAGCGTTGTAGTGTCTAGCGGGAGTTCCGGGGAGCTGTTTTTT.

The CDR3 is CASSFGPADIYEQYV. CDR3 in DNA: TGTGCCAGCAGCTTCGGCCCAGCAGATATCTACGAGCAGTACGTC. This chain links TRBV11-2 with TRBJ2-7; D not resolved. The CDR3 runs 15 residues. V shed 3 bases and J shed 3 bases, with 15 bases lying between them. Germline CDR1 reads SGHAT; CDR2 reads FQNNGV.

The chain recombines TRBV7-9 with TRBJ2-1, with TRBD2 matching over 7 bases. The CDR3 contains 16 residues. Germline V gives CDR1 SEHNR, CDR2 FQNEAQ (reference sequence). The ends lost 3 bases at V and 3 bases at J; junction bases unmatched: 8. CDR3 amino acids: CASSFSLAAIYNEQFF. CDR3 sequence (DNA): TGTGCCAGCAGCTTTAGCCTAGCGGCTATCTACAATGAGCAGTTCTTC.

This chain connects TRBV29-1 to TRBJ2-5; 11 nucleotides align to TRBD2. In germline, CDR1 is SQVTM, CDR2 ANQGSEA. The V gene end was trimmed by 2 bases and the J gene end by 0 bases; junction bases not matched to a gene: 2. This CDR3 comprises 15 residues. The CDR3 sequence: CSVERLAGYQETQYF. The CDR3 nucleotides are TGCAGCGTTGAACGACTAGCGGGGTACCAAGAGACCCAGTACTTC.

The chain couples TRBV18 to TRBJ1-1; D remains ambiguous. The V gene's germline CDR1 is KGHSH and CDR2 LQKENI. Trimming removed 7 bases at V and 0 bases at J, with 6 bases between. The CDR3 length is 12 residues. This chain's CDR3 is CASFKVNTEAFF. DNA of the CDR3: TGTGCCAGCTTTAAGGTGAACACTGAAGCTTTCTTT.

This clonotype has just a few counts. The CDR3 nucleotides are TGTGCCAGCAGCGAAACTACGAATGAGCAGTTCTTC. Translating it yields CASSETTNEQFF. V gene TRBV9 combines with J gene TRBJ2-1, with unresolved D. Trimming removed 3 bases from V and 7 bases from J, with 8 bases in between. Germline-derived CDR1 and CDR2 are SGDLS and YYNGEE. The CDR3 length is 12 residues.

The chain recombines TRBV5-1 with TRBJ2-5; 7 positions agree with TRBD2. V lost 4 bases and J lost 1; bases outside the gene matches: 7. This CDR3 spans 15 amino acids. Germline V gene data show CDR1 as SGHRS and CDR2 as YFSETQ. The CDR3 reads CASSARGTPQETQYF. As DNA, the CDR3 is TGCGCCAGCAGCGCGCGGGGGACCCCCCAAGAGACCCAGTACTTC.

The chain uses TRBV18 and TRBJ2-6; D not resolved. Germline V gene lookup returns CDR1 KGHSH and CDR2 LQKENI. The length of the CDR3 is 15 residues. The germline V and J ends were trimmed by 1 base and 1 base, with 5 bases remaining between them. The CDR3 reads CASSPLLSGANVLTF. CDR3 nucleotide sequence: TGTGCCAGCTCACCACTGTTGTCTGGGGCCAACGTCCTGACTTTC. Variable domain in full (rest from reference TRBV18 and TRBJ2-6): NAGVMQNPRHLVRRRGQEARLRCSPMKGHSHVYWYRQLPEEGLKFMVYLQKENIIDESGMPKERFSAEFPKEGPSILRIQQVVRGDSAAYFCASSPLLSGANVLTFGAGSRLTVL.

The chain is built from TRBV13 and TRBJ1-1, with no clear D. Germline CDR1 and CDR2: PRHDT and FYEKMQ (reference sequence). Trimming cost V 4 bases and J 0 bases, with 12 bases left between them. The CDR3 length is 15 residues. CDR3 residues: CASSWSSPMNTEAFF. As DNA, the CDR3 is TGTGCCAGCAGCTGGTCGTCACCAATGAACACTGAAGCTTTCTTT.

CDR3 region: CSVGGRNEKLFF. In DNA, the CDR3 is TGCAGCGTTGGGGGGAGAAATGAAAAACTGTTTTTT. V usage is TRBV29-1 and J usage is TRBJ1-4, with D possibly being TRBD1 (5 bases). Germline CDR1 is SQVTM and CDR2 is ANQGSEA. The CDR3 runs 12 residues. Between the trimmed V and J ends, which lost 4 bases and 5 bases, there was a span of 8 bases. Looking up the rest from reference TRBV29-1 and TRBJ1-4 gives the full variable domain: SAVISQKPSRDICQRGTSLTIQCQVDSQVTMMFWYRQQPGQSLTLIATANQGSEATYESGFVIDKFPISRPNLTFSTLTVSNMSPEDSSIYLCSVGGRNEKLFFGSGTQLSVL.

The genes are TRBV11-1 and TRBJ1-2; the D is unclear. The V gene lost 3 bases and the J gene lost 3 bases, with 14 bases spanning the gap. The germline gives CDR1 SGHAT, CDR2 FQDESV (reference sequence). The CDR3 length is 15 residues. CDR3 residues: CASSLSGSNYYGYTF. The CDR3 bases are TGTGCCAGCAGCTTGTCCGGGAGTAATTACTATGGCTACACCTTC.

CDR3 in amino acids: CASSQAMVNQPQHF. The CDR3 nucleotides are TGCGCCAGCAGCCAAGCGATGGTCAATCAGCCCCAGCATTTT. The chain combines TRBV4-1 with TRBJ1-5; D is undetermined. V was shortened by 1 base and J by 3 bases, with 7 bases between the two germline ends. This CDR3 contains 14 residues. The germline CDR1 and CDR2 sequences are MGHRA and YSYEKL.

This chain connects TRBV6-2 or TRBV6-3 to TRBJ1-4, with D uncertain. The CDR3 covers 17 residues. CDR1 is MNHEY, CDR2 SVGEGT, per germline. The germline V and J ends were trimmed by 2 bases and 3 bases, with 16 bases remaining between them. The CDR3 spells CASSYGREWYPNEKLFF. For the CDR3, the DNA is TGTGCCAGCAGTTACGGGAGGGAGTGGTACCCTAATGAAAAACTGTTTTTT.

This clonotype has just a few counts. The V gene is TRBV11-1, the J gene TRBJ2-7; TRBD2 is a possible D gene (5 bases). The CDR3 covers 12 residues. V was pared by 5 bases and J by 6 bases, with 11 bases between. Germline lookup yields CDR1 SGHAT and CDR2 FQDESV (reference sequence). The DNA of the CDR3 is TGTGCCAGCAGCCCCGGGGTTTCCGAGCAGTACTTC. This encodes CASSPGVSEQYF. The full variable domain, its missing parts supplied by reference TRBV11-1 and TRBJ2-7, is EAEVAQSPRYKITEKSQAVAFWCDPISGHATLYWYRQILGQGPELLVQFQDESVVDDSQLPKDRFSAERLKGVDSTLKIQPAELGDSAMYLCASSPGVSEQYFGPGTRLTVT.

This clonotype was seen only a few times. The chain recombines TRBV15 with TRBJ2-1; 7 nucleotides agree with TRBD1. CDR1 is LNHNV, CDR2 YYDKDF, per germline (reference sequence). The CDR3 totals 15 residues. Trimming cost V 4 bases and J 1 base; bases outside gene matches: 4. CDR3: CATSNDRESYNEQFF. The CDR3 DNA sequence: TGTGCCACCAGCAACGACAGGGAATCCTACAATGAGCAGTTCTTC.

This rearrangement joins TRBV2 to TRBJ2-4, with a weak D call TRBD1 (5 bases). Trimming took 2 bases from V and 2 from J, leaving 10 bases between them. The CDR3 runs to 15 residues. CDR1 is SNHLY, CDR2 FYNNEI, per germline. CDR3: CASSENRRTKNIQYF. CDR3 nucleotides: TGTGCCAGCAGTGAAAACAGGCGCACCAAAAACATTCAGTACTTC.

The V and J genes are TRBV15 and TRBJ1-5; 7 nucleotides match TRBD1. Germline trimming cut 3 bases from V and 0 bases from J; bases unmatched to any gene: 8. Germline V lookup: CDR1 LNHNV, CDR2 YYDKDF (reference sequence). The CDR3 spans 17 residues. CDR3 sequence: CATSSKTGSYSNQPQHF. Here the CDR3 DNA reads TGTGCCACCAGCAGTAAGACAGGGTCTTATAGCAATCAGCCCCAGCATTTT.

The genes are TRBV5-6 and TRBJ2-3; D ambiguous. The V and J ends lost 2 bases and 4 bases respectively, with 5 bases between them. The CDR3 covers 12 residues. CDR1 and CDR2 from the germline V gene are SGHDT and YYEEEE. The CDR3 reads CASSFGADTQYF. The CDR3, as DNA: TGTGCCAGCAGCTTCGGCGCAGATACGCAGTATTTT.

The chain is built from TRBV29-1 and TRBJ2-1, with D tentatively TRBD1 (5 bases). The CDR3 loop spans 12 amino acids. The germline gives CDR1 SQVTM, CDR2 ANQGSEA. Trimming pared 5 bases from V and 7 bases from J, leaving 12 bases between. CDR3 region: CSVTLGANEQFF. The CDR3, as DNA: TGCAGCGTTACGCTAGGGGCGAATGAGCAGTTCTTC.

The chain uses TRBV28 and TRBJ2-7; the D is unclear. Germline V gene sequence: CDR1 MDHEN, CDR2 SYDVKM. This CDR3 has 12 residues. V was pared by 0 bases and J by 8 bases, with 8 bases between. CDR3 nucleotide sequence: TGTGCCAGCAGTTTATGCTATATCCAGCAGTACGTC. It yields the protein CASSLCYIQQYV.

CDR3 sequence (DNA): TGTGCCAGCAGTTACTCGGGCGCCGCCGGGGAGCTGTTTTTT. The encoded protein is CASSYSGAAGELFF. The genes are TRBV6-6 and TRBJ2-2; D uncertain. In germline, CDR1 is MNHNY, CDR2 SVGAGI (reference sequence). V gave up 0 bases and J gave up 6 bases, with 8 bases separating them. This CDR3 is 14 amino acids long.

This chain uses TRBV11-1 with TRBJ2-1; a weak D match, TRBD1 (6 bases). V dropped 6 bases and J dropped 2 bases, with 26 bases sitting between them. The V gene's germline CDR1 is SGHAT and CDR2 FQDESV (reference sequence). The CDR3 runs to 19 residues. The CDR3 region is CASRSTGFIPGATYNEQFF. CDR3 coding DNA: TGTGCCAGCAGAAGTACAGGGTTTATCCCCGGGGCCACCTACAATGAGCAGTTCTTC. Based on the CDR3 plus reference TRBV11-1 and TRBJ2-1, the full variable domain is EAEVAQSPRYKITEKSQAVAFWCDPISGHATLYWYRQILGQGPELLVQFQDESVVDDSQLPKDRFSAERLKGVDSTLKIQPAELGDSAMYLCASRSTGFIPGATYNEQFFGPGTRLTVL.

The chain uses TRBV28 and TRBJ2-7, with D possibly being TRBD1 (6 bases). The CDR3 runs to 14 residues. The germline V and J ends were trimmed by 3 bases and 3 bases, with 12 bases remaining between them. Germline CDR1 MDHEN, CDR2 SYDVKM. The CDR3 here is CASSFEGDLYEQYF. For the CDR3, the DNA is TGTGCCAGCAGTTTTGAGGGGGACCTCTACGAGCAGTACTTC.

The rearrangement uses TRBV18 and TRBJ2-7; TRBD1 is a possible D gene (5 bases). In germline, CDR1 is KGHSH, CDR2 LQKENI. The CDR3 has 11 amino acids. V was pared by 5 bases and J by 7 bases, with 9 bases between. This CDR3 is CASSIRTEQYF. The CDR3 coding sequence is TGTGCCAGCTCAATCCGGACAGAGCAGTACTTC.